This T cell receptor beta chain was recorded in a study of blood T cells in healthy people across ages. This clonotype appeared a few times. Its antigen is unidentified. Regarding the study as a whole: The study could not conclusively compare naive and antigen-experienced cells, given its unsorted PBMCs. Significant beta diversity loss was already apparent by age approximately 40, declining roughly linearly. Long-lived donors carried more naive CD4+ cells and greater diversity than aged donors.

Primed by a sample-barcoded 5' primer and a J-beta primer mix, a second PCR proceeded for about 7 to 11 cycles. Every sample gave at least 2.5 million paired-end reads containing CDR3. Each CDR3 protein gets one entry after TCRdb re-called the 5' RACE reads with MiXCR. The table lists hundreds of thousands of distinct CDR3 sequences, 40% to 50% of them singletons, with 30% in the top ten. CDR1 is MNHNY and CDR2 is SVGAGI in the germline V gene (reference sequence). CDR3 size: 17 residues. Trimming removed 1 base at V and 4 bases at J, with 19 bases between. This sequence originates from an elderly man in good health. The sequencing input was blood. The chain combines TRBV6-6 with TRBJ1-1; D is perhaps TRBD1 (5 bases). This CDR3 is CASSYWGSPMVGTEAFF. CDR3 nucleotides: TGTGCCAGCAGTTACTGGGGCAGTCCCATGGTGGGCACTGAAGCTTTCTTT.